This TCR beta chain emerged from a study of T-cell memory formation after mild COVID-19. Across the whole study: Largely, the TCR clusters proved donor specific. Study results and caveats: Contracting CD4+ clones were located mainly in CM and EM, and CD8+ clones in EMRA.

TCRdb ran MiXCR on the 5' RACE reads and lists one entry per CDR3 protein. Among about 130,000 distinct CDR3 sequences listed, 20% to 25% were seen once. On this clonotype: Its antigen is undetermined.

The CDR3 has 16 amino acids. V dropped 4 bases and J dropped 7; count of bases not matched to a gene: 9. CDR1 is SGHKS and CDR2 is YYEKEE in the germline V gene (reference sequence). The rearrangement joins TRBV5-5 to TRBJ2-7, with TRBD2 matching over 15 bases. Sequenced input: PBMCs or a T cell subset sorted from them (not recorded which). The sequence was collected from an adult woman who had mild COVID-19 (a few samples of this study predate the infection). Cell type and time point are not known. The CDR3, as DNA: TGTGCCAGCAGCCCGTGGACTAGCGGGAGGGCTTTTGAGCAGTACTTC. Amino acids: CASSPWTSGRAFEQYF.